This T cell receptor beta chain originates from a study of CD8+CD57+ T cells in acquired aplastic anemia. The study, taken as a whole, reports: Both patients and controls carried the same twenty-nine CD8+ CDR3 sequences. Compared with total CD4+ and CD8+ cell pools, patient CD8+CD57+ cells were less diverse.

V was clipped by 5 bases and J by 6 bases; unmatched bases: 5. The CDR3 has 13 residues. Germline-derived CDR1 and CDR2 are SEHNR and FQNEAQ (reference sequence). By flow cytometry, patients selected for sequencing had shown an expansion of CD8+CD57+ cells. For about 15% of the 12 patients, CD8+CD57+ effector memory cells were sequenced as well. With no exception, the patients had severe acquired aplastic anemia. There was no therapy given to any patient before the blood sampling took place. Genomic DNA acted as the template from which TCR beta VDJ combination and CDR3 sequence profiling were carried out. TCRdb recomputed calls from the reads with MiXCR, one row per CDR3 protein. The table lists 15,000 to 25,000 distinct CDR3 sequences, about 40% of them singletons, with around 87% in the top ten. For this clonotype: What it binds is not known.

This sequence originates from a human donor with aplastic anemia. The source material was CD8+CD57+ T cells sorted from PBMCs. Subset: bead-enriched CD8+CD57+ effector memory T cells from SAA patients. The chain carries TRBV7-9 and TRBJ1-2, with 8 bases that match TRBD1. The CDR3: CASSTTGADGYTF. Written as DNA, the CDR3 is TGTGCCAGCAGCACGACAGGGGCGGATGGCTACACCTTC. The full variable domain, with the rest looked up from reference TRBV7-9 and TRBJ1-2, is DTGVSQNPRHKITKRGQNVTFRCDPISEHNRLYWYRQTLGQGPEFLTYFQNEAQLEKSRLLSDRFSAERPKGSFSTLEIQRTEQGDSAMYLCASSTTGADGYTFGSGTRLTVV.